The next 18 T cell receptor beta chains were all read from a single sample in a study of T cell responses to AZD1222 COVID-19 vaccine. TCRdb keeps only in-frame clones here, not all; method: immunoSEQ multiplex PCR. This sample has over 130,000 clones, with about nine tenths found just once. The specimen comprised peripheral blood, sampled 28 days after the second AZD1222 dose. These receptors originate from an adult who received the AZD1222 COVID-19 vaccine.

This clone has a single count. V is TRBV6-1 and J is TRBJ1-5; 7 bases are shared with TRBD1. Trimming took 4 bases from V and 11 from J; bases not matched to a gene: 17. There are 16 residues in the CDR3. CDR1 is MNHNS, CDR2 SASEGT, per germline. The CDR3 loop reads CASSANQLDRVRAQHF. CDR3 bases: TGTGCCAGCAGTGCCAATCAACTAGACAGGGTACGAGCCCAGCATTTT.

This chain connects TRBV6-7 to TRBJ1-1, with D maybe TRBD1 (6 bases). TRBV6-7 is identified as an open reading frame with a role that is uncertain. The CDR3 sequence is 17 residues long. V shed 0 bases and J shed 5 bases, with 19 bases lying between them. CDR3 bases: TGTGCCAGCAGTTACTCGATGTCGGCCAGGGGAGGGACTGAAGCTTTCTTT. Translating it yields CASSYSMSARGGTEAFF.

CDR3 amino acids: CASSAWDRGGYGYTF. CDR3 nucleotide sequence: TGTGCCAGCAGCGCCTGGGACAGGGGGGGCTATGGCTACACCTTC. The chain combines TRBV11-2 with TRBJ1-2; 11 bases fit TRBD1. CDR1 SGHAT and CDR2 FQNNGV come from the germline V gene. The junction had 6 bases not matched to a gene; V was cut back by 5 bases and J by 4 bases. There are 15 residues in the CDR3.

This chain uses TRBV19 with TRBJ1-3; 7 bases map to TRBD1. Germline CDR1 reads LNHDA; CDR2 reads SQIVND (reference sequence). J gave up 1 base and V 7 bases, and 10 bases lay outside the gene matches. This CDR3 is 16 amino acids long. CDR3 protein: CASTYRQGRSGNTIYF. DNA for the CDR3: TGTGCCAGTACCTATAGACAGGGAAGGTCTGGAAACACCATATATTTT.

V usage is TRBV2 and J usage is TRBJ1-1; D is unresolved. Germline assignment: CDR1 SNHLY and CDR2 FYNNEI. Between the trimmed V and J ends, which lost 5 bases and 6 bases, there was a span of 7 bases. The CDR3 has 11 residues. This CDR3 reads CASSIPPEAFF. The DNA for the CDR3 is TGTGCCAGCAGTATCCCCCCTGAAGCTTTCTTT.

The chain recombines TRBV7-9 with TRBJ2-1, with a weak D call TRBD1 (6 bases). The CDR3 runs to 14 residues. With 4 bases removed from V and 4 bases from J, the gap between germline ends came to 11 bases. Looked up from germline, CDR1 is SEHNR and CDR2 is FQNEAQ (reference sequence). The CDR3 sequence: CASSYKDRYNEQFF. The CDR3 nucleotides read TGTGCCAGCAGCTACAAGGACAGATACAATGAGCAGTTCTTC.

V usage is TRBV5-1 and J usage is TRBJ1-3, with D possibly matching TRBD1 (5 bases). V lost 0 bases and J lost 1, with 8 bases in between. The CDR3 runs 15 residues. Germline V gives CDR1 SGHRS, CDR2 YFSETQ. The CDR3 nucleotides are TGCGCCAGCAGCTTGGAGACAGCTTCTGGAAACACCATATATTTT. Protein sequence: CASSLETASGNTIYF. Filled out from reference TRBV5-1 and TRBJ1-3, the complete variable domain reads KAGVTQTPRYLIKTRGQQVTLSCSPISGHRSVSWYQQTPGQGLQFLFEYFSETQRNKGNFPGRFSGRQFSNSRSEMNVSTLELGDSALYLCASSLETASGNTIYFGEGSWLTVV.

The chain recombines TRBV2 with TRBJ1-1; D possibly corresponds to TRBD1 (6 bases). There are 13 residues in the CDR3. Trimming pared 6 bases from V and 1 base from J, leaving 9 bases between. Germline V lookup: CDR1 SNHLY, CDR2 FYNNEI. DNA for the CDR3: TGTGCCAGCAGCGAGGACAGGAACACTGAAGCTTTCTTT. Protein product: CASSEDRNTEAFF.

The chain links TRBV5-1 to TRBJ1-2; 7 nucleotides line up with TRBD1. J lost 4 bases, V lost 5 bases, and 5 bases had no gene match. The CDR3 consists of 13 residues. The germline V gene encodes CDR1 SGHRS and CDR2 YFSETQ. CDR3 sequence reads: CASSFDRVYGYTF. The CDR3 bases are TGCGCCAGCAGTTTTGACAGGGTCTATGGCTACACCTTC.

The CDR3 region is CASRDDRLNTEAFF. The CDR3 DNA is TGTGCCAGCAGGGACGACAGGTTGAACACTGAAGCTTTCTTT. The rearrangement uses TRBV6-4 and TRBJ1-1, with D tentatively TRBD1 (6 bases). The CDR3 extends over 14 amino acids. V dropped 6 bases and J dropped 0 bases, with 11 bases sitting between them. Per germline, CDR1 MRHNA and CDR2 SNTAGT.

This clone was counted a single time. V and J are TRBV11-3 and TRBJ2-1, with 15 positions matching TRBD2. Per the germline V gene, CDR1 is SGHNT and CDR2 is YENEEA. V gave up 4 bases and J gave up 4 bases; unmatched junction bases: 5. CDR3 size: 17 residues. The CDR3 loop is CASSSGLAGGGYNEQFF. Written as DNA, the CDR3 is TGTGCCAGCAGCTCGGGACTAGCGGGGGGAGGTTACAATGAGCAGTTCTTC.

This sequence joins TRBV6-1 and TRBJ2-1; no definite D call. Trimming pared 1 base from V and 8 bases from J, leaving 18 bases between. Germline V gene sequence: CDR1 MNHNS, CDR2 SASEGT. The CDR3 loop spans 16 amino acids. The chain's CDR3 is CASSEVGTAQVYEQFF. DNA of the CDR3: TGTGCCAGCAGTGAAGTGGGTACAGCCCAAGTGTATGAGCAGTTCTTC.

The chain is built from TRBV18 and TRBJ1-2, with 8 bases aligning to TRBD1. V shed 4 bases, J shed 10 bases, and the junction held 11 bases outside the gene matches. This CDR3 spans 14 amino acids. Germline lookup yields CDR1 KGHSH and CDR2 LQKENI. The CDR3 DNA reads as TGTGCCAGCTCACTCCTGACAGGGGTGGATGACTACACCTTC. Protein product: CASSLLTGVDDYTF.

V gene TRBV19 combines with J gene TRBJ1-5; 8 bases are a match to TRBD1. After removal of 7 bases from V and 1 base from J, the junction contained 6 bases not matched to a gene. Per the germline V gene, CDR1 is LNHDA and CDR2 is SQIVND (reference sequence). The length of the CDR3 is 15 residues. The CDR3 here is CASTPDRASNQPQHF. CDR3 sequence (DNA): TGTGCCAGTACCCCGGACAGGGCAAGCAATCAGCCCCAGCATTTT. Looking up the rest from reference TRBV19 and TRBJ1-5 gives the full variable domain: DGGITQSPKYLFRKEGQNVTLSCEQNLNHDAMYWYRQDPGQGLRLIYYSQIVNDFQKGDIAEGYSVSREKKESFPLTVTSAQKNPTAFYLCASTPDRASNQPQHFGDGTRLSIL.

The V and J genes are TRBV19 and TRBJ2-2; D gene unclear. The germline V and J ends were trimmed by 2 bases and 6 bases, with 7 bases remaining between them. Germline V lookup: CDR1 LNHDA, CDR2 SQIVND (reference sequence). The CDR3 consists of 13 residues. CDR3 DNA sequence: TGTGCCAGTAGTATACAGGTTCCCGGGGAGCTGTTTTTT. Translated: CASSIQVPGELFF. The full variable domain, with the rest looked up from reference TRBV19 and TRBJ2-2, is DGGITQSPKYLFRKEGQNVTLSCEQNLNHDAMYWYRQDPGQGLRLIYYSQIVNDFQKGDIAEGYSVSREKKESFPLTVTSAQKNPTAFYLCASSIQVPGELFFGEGSRLTVL.

The chain couples TRBV11-2 to TRBJ1-1; 10 bases map to TRBD1. With V trimmed by 6 bases and J by 0 bases, 16 bases remained unmatched. This CDR3 spans 19 amino acids. The germline gives CDR1 SGHAT, CDR2 FQNNGV. DNA of the CDR3: TGTGCCAGCAGGCCCGGGACAGGGGCCCTCCCCCCTCTGAACACTGAAGCTTTCTTT. Translating it yields CASRPGTGALPPLNTEAFF. The complete variable domain, with remaining parts taken from reference TRBV11-2 and TRBJ1-1, reads EAGVAQSPRYKIIEKRQSVAFWCNPISGHATLYWYQQILGQGPKLLIQFQNNGVVDDSQLPKDRFSAERLKGVDSTLKIQPAKLEDSAVYLCASRPGTGALPPLNTEAFFGQGTRLTVV.

This chain uses TRBV6-4 with TRBJ1-5; D uncertain. Trimming shortened V by 10 bases and J by 2 bases, and 15 bases separated the two germline ends. The CDR3 has 14 residues. The germline gives CDR1 MRHNA, CDR2 SNTAGT. In DNA form, the CDR3 reads TGTGCCAACAGCGGGAGGGCATGCAATCAGCCCCAGCATTTT. It specifies CANSGRACNQPQHF.

This clone was detected once. The CDR3 here is CSVEAPGGGGYTF. The CDR3 region has the DNA TGCAGCGTTGAAGCGCCAGGGGGTGGGGGCTACACCTTC. The chain carries TRBV29-1 and TRBJ1-2; TRBD1 aligns across 7 bases. The junction had 7 bases not matched to a gene; V was cut back by 1 base and J by 8 bases. CDR1 is SQVTM and CDR2 is ANQGSEA in the germline V gene. The CDR3 runs to 13 residues.